These 2 T cell receptor beta chains share one sample of origin, sequenced in a study of control samples from healthy donors and cancer patients. Assay: immunoSEQ multiplex PCR; the TCRdb copy retains only in-frame clones and omits some. The table records around 76,000 clones, around 94% of them present only once. Sequenced material: blood. These receptors all stem from a woman in her forties in good health.

V usage is TRBV10-1 and J usage is TRBJ1-4; 11 bases are shared with TRBD1. The V segment lost 2 bases and the J segment 8 bases; nucleotides outside the gene matches: 4. The V gene's germline CDR1 is WNHNN and CDR2 SYGVQD (reference sequence). The CDR3 loop spans 15 amino acids. The CDR3 here is CASSEGQGADEKLFF. In DNA form, the CDR3 reads TGCGCCAGCAGTGAGGGACAGGGGGCGGACGAAAAACTGTTTTTT.

This clone showed up just a few times. J is TRBJ2-5 and V is TRBV6-5; D remains ambiguous. Trimming took off 6 bases at V and 5 bases at J, with 16 bases between the two ends. The V gene's germline CDR1 is MNHEY and CDR2 SVGAGI. CDR3 length equals 14 residues. CDR3 protein: CASSGPRGGETQYF. The CDR3 bases are TGTGCCAGCAGCGGACCCAGAGGTGGGGAGACCCAGTACTTC.